The rows below give T cell receptor beta chains drawn from one sample of a study of identical twins. MiXCR was run by TCRdb on the 5' RACE reads, yielding one entry per CDR3 protein. The table lists 1.5 million to 2 million distinct CDR3 sequences, about 31% of them singletons. Sequenced input: cord blood. The receptor set was obtained from a newborn girl in good health. The CDR3 runs from the conserved cysteine through the conserved F or W. Fields, in order: V gene, D gene, J gene, clone size, CDR3 DNA, CDR3 protein. D genes are given only for firm matches. The listing skips clone size in some rows; elsewhere it reads once, few, many or a size class.

>TRBV10-3|NA|TRBJ2-1|many
TGTGCCATCAGTGACTCCGGGACCTGGGGTAATGAGCAGTTCTTC
CAISDSGTWGNEQFF
>TRBV20-1|NA|TRBJ2-7|few
TGCAGTGCCCTTAGGGGGATGGGAATTTACGAGCAGTACTTC
CSALRGMGIYEQYF
>TRBV5-4|TRBD2|TRBJ2-6|NA
TGTGCCAGCAGCTTTACTAGACTAGCGGATGCCGGGGCCAACGTCCTGACTTTC
CASSFTRLADAGANVLTF
>TRBV7-2|TRBD1|TRBJ2-5|few
TGTGCCAGCAGCTCCCGCTGGGGACAGGGAGGGCAGTACTTC
CASSSRWGQGGQYF
>TRBV4-1|NA|TRBJ1-5|few
TGCGCCAGCAGCCAAGATGCGGTGACGGAGAGCAATCAGCCCCAGCATTTT
CASSQDAVTESNQPQHF
>TRBV25-1|TRBD2|TRBJ2-1|NA
TGTGCCAGCAGTGAACTAGCGGGAGTAGGCAATGAGCAGTTCTTC
CASSELAGVGNEQFF
>TRBV5-1|NA|TRBJ2-3|few
TGCGCCAGCAGCTTGGAGGGGTGGGGGTTCGCAGATACGCAGTATTTT
CASSLEGWGFADTQYF
>TRBV20-1|TRBD1|TRBJ1-1|NA
TGCAGTGCTAGGCAAGGACAGGGGAGGACTGAAGCTTTCTTT
CSARQGQGRTEAFF
>TRBV2|NA|TRBJ2-1|many
TGTGCCAGCAGTGCACAGGGTGGGTACTACAATGAGCAGTTCTTC
CASSAQGGYYNEQFF
>TRBV7-2|NA|TRBJ2-1|NA
TGTGCCAGCACCGTTAGCAGCTCCTACAATGAGCAGTTCTTC
CASTVSSSYNEQFF
>TRBV29-1|TRBD2|TRBJ2-3|few
TGCAGCGTCGAGGGACTAGCGGGACCTACCACAGATACGCAGTATTTT
CSVEGLAGPTTDTQYF
>TRBV12-3/TRBV12-4|NA|TRBJ2-7|NA
TGTGCCAGCACCGAACGAAACAGTTACGAGCAGTACTTC
CASTERNSYEQYF
>TRBV7-8|NA|TRBJ1-2|NA
TGTGCCAGCAGCTTAGTAGGCAGGGAAGATGGCTACACCTTC
CASSLVGREDGYTF
>TRBV6-1|NA|TRBJ1-5|few
TGTGCCAGCAGTGCACAGGGTTTTCAGCCCCAGCATTTT
CASSAQGFQPQHF
>TRBV25-1|TRBD2|TRBJ2-7|NA
TGTGCCAGCAGTGCCTCACTAGCGGGAGGATACGAGCAGTACTTC
CASSASLAGGYEQYF
>TRBV25-1|TRBD1|TRBJ1-2|NA
TGTGCCAGCAGTGAATCAGGGGACAGCACCTATGGCTACACCTTC
CASSESGDSTYGYTF
>TRBV20-1|NA|TRBJ1-1|NA
TGCAGTGCAGGGAGACACATGAACACTGAAGCTTTCTTT
CSAGRHMNTEAFF
>TRBV29-1|NA|TRBJ2-1|few
TGCAGGGGGTCCTCCTACAATGAGCAGTTCTTC
CRGSSYNEQFF
>TRBV28|TRBD2|TRBJ2-1|few
TGTGCCAGCAGTTCCTCAGCGGGAGGTGGCAATGAGCAGTTCTTC
CASSSSAGGGNEQFF
>TRBV28|NA|TRBJ2-5|many
TGTGCCAGCTCCGGAGAGGCTCCCCTCCAAGAGACCCAGTACTTC
CASSGEAPLQETQYF
>TRBV7-8|TRBD1|TRBJ2-5|NA
TGTGCCAGCAGCTTAGAGGGGGCGCAACATAAGCAGTACTTC
CASSLEGAQHKQYF
>TRBV7-6|NA|TRBJ1-4|NA
TGTGCCAGCAGCTCGATGGGCGGGGGCGTTGAAAAACTGTTTTTT
CASSSMGGGVEKLFF
>TRBV14|NA|TRBJ2-3|NA
TGTGCCAGCAGCCCCGCCGGGGCCCTTATCCGCACAGATACGCAGTATTTT
CASSPAGALIRTDTQYF
>TRBV3-1|NA|TRBJ2-7|NA
TGTGCCAGCAGCCACACGGGACCGTTCGAATACGAGCAGTACTTC
CASSHTGPFEYEQYF
>TRBV27|NA|TRBJ2-1|few
TGTGCCAGCAGCCCTGGGGGCTGGGGCCCCAATGAGCAGTTCTTC
CASSPGGWGPNEQFF
>TRBV19|TRBD2|TRBJ2-2|NA
TGTGCCAGTAGTGCCGGGACTACCATAACCGGGGAGCTGTTTTTT
CASSAGTTITGELFF
>TRBV5-1|NA|TRBJ1-2|many
TGTGCCAGCAGGACAACTAACTATGGCTACACCTTC
CASRTTNYGYTF
>TRBV5-6|NA|TRBJ1-5|NA
TGTGCCAGCAACCTGACAGGACTCCTTGGGGAGAGCAATCAGCCCCAGCATTTT
CASNLTGLLGESNQPQHF
>TRBV4-1|NA|TRBJ1-1|NA
TGCGCCAGCAGCCAGACACCCGGGGGAGAAGCTTTCTTT
CASSQTPGGEAFF
>TRBV20-1|NA|TRBJ2-3|NA
TGCAGTGCTAGAATGGGGGCGCAGTATTTT
CSARMGAQYF
>TRBV20-1|TRBD1|TRBJ2-5|NA
TGCAGTGCTAGAGTACAGGGGACCAAAGAGACCCAGTACTTC
CSARVQGTKETQYF
>TRBV27|TRBD2|TRBJ2-1|NA
TGTGCCAGCAGTCCGGTAGCGGGAGCCCCCAATGAGCAGTTCTTC
CASSPVAGAPNEQFF
>TRBV10-3|NA|TRBJ1-5|few
TGTGCCATCAGTGAGTCGGGAGATCAGCCCCAGCATTTT
CAISESGDQPQHF
>TRBV25-1|TRBD1|TRBJ1-2|NA
TGTGCCAGCAGTGAAGGGACAGCGAGCTTCTATGGCTACACCTTC
CASSEGTASFYGYTF
>TRBV6-6|NA|TRBJ1-1|few
TGTGCCACCCAAAACCAACAGGGAATTAGCACTGAAGCTTTCTTT
CATQNQQGISTEAFF
>TRBV25-1|TRBD1|TRBJ2-1|few
TGTGCCAGCAGTACGCCCGACAGGGGCAATGAGCAGTTCTTC
CASSTPDRGNEQFF
>TRBV7-9|TRBD1|TRBJ1-5|NA
TGTGCCAGCTCAGGGGGGGTCGGACAGCCCCAGCATTTT
CASSGGVGQPQHF
>TRBV29-1|TRBD1|TRBJ2-7|NA
TGCAGCGTTGAGAAGGGGACAGGGAACGCCTACGAGCAGTACTTC
CSVEKGTGNAYEQYF
>TRBV4-2|TRBD2|TRBJ2-1|many
TGTGCCAGCAGCCGCGATACTAGCGGCAGGTCTATATACAATGAGCAGTTCTTC
CASSRDTSGRSIYNEQFF
>TRBV3-1|NA|TRBJ1-5|few
TGTGCCAGCAGCAGGGACGCCGATAGCAATCAGCCCCAGCATTTT
CASSRDADSNQPQHF
>TRBV20-1|NA|TRBJ1-5|NA
TGCAGTGCTAGCCCGGGGACGAATCAGCCCCAGCATTTT
CSASPGTNQPQHF
>TRBV4-1|TRBD1|TRBJ1-4|few
TGCGCCAGCAGCTTAACAGGGGCGGTCGTTGAAAAACTGTTTTTT
CASSLTGAVVEKLFF
>TRBV20-1|NA|TRBJ2-1|NA
TGCAGTGCCCCGGACGAGGGGTATGAGCAGTTCTTC
CSAPDEGYEQFF
>TRBV6-2/TRBV6-3|NA|TRBJ1-2|many
TGTGCCAGCAGTTACTCACGATATGGCTACACCTTC
CASSYSRYGYTF
>TRBV11-2|TRBD2|TRBJ2-1|NA
TGTGCCAGCAGCCCTCTTAGCGGGGGGGCCTGGGATGAGCAGTTCTTC
CASSPLSGGAWDEQFF
>TRBV3-1|NA|TRBJ1-2|NA
TGTGCCAGCAGCCGGGACCTTCTCCAGGGCTATGGCTACACCTTC
CASSRDLLQGYGYTF
>TRBV21-1|NA|TRBJ1-2|NA
TGTGCCAGCAGCAAAGTGAGGGGGAAGGACTATGGCTACACCTTC
CASSKVRGKDYGYTF
>TRBV2|NA|TRBJ1-1|NA
TGTGCCAGCAGACTTATCGACCTTGAAGCTTTCTTT
CASRLIDLEAFF
>TRBV29-1|NA|TRBJ1-2|few
TGCAGCGTTGAAGTGGCGGGGTATGGCTACACCTTC
CSVEVAGYGYTF
>TRBV25-1|NA|TRBJ2-7|NA
TGTGCCACCCAGGAACAGCCCCCCTTTTACGAGCAGTACTTC
CATQEQPPFYEQYF
>TRBV20-1|NA|TRBJ2-5|NA
TGCAGTGCTGTAAGCGGGACATTTCGTGAGACCCAGTACTTC
CSAVSGTFRETQYF
>TRBV6-1|TRBD2|TRBJ2-1|NA
TGTGCCAGCAGTGGTCGGACTAGCGGGAGGAAAGTCAATGAGCAGTTCTTC
CASSGRTSGRKVNEQFF
>TRBV5-1|NA|TRBJ2-5|NA
TGCGCCAGCAGCTCCTCTGTAGTAGGGGCAGAGACCCAGTACTTC
CASSSSVVGAETQYF
>TRBV12-3/TRBV12-4|NA|TRBJ1-4|NA
TGTGCCAGCAGTTTAAGGGATGAAAAACTGTTTTTT
CASSLRDEKLFF